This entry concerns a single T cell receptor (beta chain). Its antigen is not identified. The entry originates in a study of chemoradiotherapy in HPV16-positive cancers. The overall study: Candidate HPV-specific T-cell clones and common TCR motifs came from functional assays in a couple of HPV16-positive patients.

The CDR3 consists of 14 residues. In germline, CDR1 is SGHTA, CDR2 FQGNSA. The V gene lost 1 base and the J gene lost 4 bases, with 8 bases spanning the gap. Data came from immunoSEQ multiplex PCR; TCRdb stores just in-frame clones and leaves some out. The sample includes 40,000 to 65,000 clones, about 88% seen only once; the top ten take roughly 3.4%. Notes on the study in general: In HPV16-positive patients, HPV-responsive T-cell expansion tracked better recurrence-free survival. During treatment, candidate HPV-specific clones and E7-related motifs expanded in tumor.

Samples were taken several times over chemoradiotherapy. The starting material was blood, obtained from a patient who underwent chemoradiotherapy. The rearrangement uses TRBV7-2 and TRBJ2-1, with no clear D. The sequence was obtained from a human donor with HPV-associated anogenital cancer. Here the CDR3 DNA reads TGTGCCAGCAGCTTAGGCGCTAGTTACAATGAGCAGTTCTTC. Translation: CASSLGASYNEQFF.